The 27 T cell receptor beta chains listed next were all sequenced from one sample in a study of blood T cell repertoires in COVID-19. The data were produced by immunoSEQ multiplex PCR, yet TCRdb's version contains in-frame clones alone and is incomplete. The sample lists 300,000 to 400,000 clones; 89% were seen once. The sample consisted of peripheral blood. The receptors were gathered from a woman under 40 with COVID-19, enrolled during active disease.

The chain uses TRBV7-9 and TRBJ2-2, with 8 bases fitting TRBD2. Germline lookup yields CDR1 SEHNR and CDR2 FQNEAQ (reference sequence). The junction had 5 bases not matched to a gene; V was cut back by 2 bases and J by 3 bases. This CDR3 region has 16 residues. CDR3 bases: TGTGCCAGCAGCTTAAGTGGCGGGAGGTACACCGGGGAGCTGTTTTTT. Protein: CASSLSGGRYTGELFF.

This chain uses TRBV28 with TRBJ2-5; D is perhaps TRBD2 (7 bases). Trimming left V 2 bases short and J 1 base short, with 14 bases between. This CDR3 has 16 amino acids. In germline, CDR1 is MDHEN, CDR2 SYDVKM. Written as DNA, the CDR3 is TGTGCCAGCAGTTTAGGGGGGGCGGGGGCCCAAGAGACCCAGTACTTC. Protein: CASSLGGAGAQETQYF.

This CDR3 reads CASRGSSTDTQYF. CDR3 coding DNA: TGTGCCTCCCGGGGGTCGAGCACAGATACGCAGTATTTT. The V call is TRBV10-3, the J call TRBJ2-3; D may be TRBD2 (6 bases). This CDR3 has 13 residues. CDR1 is ENHRY and CDR2 is SYGVKD in the germline V gene. V shed 11 bases and J shed 0 bases, with 12 bases lying between them.

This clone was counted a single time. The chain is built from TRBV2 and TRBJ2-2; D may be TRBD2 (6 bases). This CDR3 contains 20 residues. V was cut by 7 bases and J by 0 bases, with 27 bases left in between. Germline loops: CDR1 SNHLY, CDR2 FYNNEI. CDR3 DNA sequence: TGTGCCAGCAATGATGCCCCCGGGACTCCCCGCCAGGCGAACACCGGGGAGCTGTTTTTT. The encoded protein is CASNDAPGTPRQANTGELFF. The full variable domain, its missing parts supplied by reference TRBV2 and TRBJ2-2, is EPEVTQTPSHQVTQMGQEVILRCVPISNHLYFYWYRQILGQKVEFLVSFYNNEISEKSEIFDDQFSVERPDGSNFTLKIRSTKLEDSAMYFCASNDAPGTPRQANTGELFFGEGSRLTVL.

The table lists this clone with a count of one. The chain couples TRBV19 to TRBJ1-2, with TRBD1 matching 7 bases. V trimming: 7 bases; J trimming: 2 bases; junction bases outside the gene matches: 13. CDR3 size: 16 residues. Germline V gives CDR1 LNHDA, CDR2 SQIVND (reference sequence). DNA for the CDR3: TGTGCCAGTATCATACTTGGGGACAGCGAGAACTATGGCTACACCTTC. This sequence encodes CASIILGDSENYGYTF.

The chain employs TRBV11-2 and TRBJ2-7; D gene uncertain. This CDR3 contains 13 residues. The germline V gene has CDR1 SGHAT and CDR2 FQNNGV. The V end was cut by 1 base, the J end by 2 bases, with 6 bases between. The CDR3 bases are TGTGCCAGCAGCTTAGCTCCTCCCTACGAGCAGTACGTC. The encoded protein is CASSLAPPYEQYV.

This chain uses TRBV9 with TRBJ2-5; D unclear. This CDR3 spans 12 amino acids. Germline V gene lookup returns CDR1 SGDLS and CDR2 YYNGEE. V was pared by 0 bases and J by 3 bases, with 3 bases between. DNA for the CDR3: TGTGCCAGCAGCGTAGGAGAAGAGACCCAGTACTTC. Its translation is CASSVGEETQYF.

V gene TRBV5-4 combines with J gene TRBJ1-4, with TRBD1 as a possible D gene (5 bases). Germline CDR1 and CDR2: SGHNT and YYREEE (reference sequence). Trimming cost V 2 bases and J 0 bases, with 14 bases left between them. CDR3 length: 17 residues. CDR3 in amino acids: CASSLSGVGATNEKLFF. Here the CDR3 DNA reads TGTGCCAGCAGCTTATCGGGGGTCGGGGCAACTAATGAAAAACTGTTTTTT.

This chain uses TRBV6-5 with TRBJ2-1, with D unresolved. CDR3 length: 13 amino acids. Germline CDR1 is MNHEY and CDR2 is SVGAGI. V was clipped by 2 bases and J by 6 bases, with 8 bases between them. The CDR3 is CASSYNGLNEQFF. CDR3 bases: TGTGCCAGCAGTTACAACGGTCTCAATGAGCAGTTCTTC.

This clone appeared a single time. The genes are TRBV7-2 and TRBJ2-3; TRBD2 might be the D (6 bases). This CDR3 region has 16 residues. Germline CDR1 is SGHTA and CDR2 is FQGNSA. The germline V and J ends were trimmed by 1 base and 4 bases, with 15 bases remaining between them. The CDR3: CASSLDWGTPPDTQYF. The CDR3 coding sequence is TGTGCCAGCAGCTTAGATTGGGGGACTCCCCCAGATACGCAGTATTTT.

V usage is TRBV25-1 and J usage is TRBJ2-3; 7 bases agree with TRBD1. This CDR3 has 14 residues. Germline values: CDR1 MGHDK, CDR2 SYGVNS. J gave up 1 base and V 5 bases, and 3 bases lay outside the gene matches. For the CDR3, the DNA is TGTGCCAGCAGTACAGGGGTCGGCACAGATACGCAGTATTTT. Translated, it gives CASSTGVGTDTQYF.

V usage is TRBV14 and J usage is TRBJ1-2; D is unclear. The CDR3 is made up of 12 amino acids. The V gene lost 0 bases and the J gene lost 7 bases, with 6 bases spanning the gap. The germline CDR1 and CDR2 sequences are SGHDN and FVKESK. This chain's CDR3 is CASSQDPSGYTF. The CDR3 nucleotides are TGTGCCAGCAGCCAAGACCCGAGTGGCTACACCTTC.

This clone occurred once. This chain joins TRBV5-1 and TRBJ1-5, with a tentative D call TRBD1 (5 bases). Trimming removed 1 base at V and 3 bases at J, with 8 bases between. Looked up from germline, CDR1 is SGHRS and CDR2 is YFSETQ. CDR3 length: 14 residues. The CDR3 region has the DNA TGCGCCAGCAGCTTGACAGGACCCAATCAGCCCCAGCATTTT. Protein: CASSLTGPNQPQHF.

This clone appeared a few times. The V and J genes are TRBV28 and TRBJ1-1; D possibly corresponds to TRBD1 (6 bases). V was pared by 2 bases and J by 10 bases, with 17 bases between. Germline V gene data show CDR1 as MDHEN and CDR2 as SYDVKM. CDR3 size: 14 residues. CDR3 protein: CASSLNGTPFGAFF. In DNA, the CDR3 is TGTGCCAGCAGTTTAAATGGGACACCTTTCGGAGCTTTCTTT. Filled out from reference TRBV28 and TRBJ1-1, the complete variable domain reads DVKVTQSSRYLVKRTGEKVFLECVQDMDHENMFWYRQDPGLGLRLIYFSYDVKMKEKGDIPEGYSVSREKKERFSLILESASTNQTSMYLCASSLNGTPFGAFFGQGTRLTVV.

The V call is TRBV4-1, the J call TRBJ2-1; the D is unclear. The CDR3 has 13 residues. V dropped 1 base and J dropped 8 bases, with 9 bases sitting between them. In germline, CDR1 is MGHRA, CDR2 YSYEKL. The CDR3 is CASSQVRRDEQFF. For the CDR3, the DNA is TGCGCCAGCAGCCAAGTACGTCGCGATGAGCAGTTCTTC.

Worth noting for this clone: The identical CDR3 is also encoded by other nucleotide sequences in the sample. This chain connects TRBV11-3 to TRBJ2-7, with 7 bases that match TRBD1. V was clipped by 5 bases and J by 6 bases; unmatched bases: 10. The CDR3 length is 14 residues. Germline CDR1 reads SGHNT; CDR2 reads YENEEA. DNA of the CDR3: TGTGCCAGCAGCCCTCGGACAGGCTCGGGCGAGCAGTACTTC. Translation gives CASSPRTGSGEQYF.

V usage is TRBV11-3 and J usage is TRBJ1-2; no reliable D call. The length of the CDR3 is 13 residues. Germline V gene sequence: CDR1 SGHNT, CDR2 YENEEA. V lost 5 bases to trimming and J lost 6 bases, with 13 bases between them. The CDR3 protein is CASSKGRGNGYTF. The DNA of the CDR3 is TGTGCCAGCAGCAAAGGTCGAGGGAATGGCTACACCTTC. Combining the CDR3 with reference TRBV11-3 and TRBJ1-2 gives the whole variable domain EAGVVQSPRYKIIEKKQPVAFWCNPISGHNTLYWYLQNLGQGPELLIRYENEEAVDDSQLPKDRFSAERLKGVDSTLKIQPAELGDSAVYLCASSKGRGNGYTFGSGTRLTVV.

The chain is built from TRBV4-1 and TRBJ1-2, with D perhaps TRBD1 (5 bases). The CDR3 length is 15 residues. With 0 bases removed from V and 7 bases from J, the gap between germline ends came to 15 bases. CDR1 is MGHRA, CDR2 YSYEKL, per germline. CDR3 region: CASSQDRSGAGGYTF. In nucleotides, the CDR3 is TGCGCCAGCAGCCAAGATCGGAGCGGGGCGGGTGGCTACACCTTC.

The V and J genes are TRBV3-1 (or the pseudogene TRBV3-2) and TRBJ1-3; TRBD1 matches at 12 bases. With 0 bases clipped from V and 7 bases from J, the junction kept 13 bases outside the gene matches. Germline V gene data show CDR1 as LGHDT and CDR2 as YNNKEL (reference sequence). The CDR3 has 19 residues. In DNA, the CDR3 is TGTGCCAGCAGCCAAGATGTAGGGACAGGGGGCGTAGTGAGGAACACCATATATTTT. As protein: CASSQDVGTGGVVRNTIYF.

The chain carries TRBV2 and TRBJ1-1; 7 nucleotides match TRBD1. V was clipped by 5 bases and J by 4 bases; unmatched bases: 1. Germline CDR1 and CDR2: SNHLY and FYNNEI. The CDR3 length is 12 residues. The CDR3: CASSPGGTEAFF. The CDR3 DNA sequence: TGTGCCAGCAGTCCAGGGGGCACTGAAGCTTTCTTT.

In DNA form, the CDR3 reads TGTGCCAGCGATAACCCTCTGTCGGTTGGCTATGGCTACACCTTC. It specifies CASDNPLSVGYGYTF. The chain recombines TRBV9 with TRBJ1-2; D unclear. V shed 7 bases and J shed 4 bases, with 20 bases lying between them. Germline lookup yields CDR1 SGDLS and CDR2 YYNGEE. This CDR3 is built from 15 residues.

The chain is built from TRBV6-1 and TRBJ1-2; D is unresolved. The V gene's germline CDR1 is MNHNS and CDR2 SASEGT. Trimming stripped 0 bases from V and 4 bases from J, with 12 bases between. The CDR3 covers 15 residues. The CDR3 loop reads CASSEAPEFLYGYTF. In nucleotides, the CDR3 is TGTGCCAGCAGTGAAGCGCCGGAGTTTCTCTATGGCTACACCTTC.

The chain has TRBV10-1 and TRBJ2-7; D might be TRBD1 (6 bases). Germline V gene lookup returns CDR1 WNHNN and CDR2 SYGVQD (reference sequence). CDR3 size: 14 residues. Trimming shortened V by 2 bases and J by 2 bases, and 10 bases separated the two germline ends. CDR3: CASSEGQTPYEQYF. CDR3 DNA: TGCGCCAGCAGTGAGGGACAGACCCCCTACGAGCAGTACTTC.

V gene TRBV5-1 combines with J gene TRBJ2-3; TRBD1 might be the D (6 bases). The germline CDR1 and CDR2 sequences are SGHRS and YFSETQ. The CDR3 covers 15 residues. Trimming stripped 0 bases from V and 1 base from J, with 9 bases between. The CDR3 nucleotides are TGCGCCAGCAGCTTGGCAGGGGTGGGCACAGATACGCAGTATTTT. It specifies CASSLAGVGTDTQYF.

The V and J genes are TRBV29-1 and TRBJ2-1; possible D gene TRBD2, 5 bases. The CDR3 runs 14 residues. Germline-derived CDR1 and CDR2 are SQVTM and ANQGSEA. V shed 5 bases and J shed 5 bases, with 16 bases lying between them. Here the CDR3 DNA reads TGCAGCGTTCGTACAGCGGACCAGAACAATGAGCAGTTCTTC. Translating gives CSVRTADQNNEQFF.

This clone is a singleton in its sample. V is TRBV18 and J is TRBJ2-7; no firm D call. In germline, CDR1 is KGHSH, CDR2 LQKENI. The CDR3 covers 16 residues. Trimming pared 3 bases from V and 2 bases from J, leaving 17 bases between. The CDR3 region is CASSPIRSLRPYEQYV. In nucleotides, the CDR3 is TGTGCCAGCTCACCGATTCGATCGCTCAGGCCCTACGAGCAGTACGTC.

The CDR3 DNA is TGTGCCAGCGGGACAACATTCCCCTATAATTCACCCCTCCACTTT. Translating gives CASGTTFPYNSPLHF. V and J are TRBV19 and TRBJ1-6, with D perhaps TRBD1 (6 bases). V was shortened by 9 bases and J by 2 bases, with 14 bases between the two germline ends. Germline V gene data show CDR1 as LNHDA and CDR2 as SQIVND (reference sequence). This CDR3 spans 15 amino acids. Together with reference TRBV19 and TRBJ1-6, the CDR3 gives the full variable domain: DGGITQSPKYLFRKEGQNVTLSCEQNLNHDAMYWYRQDPGQGLRLIYYSQIVNDFQKGDIAEGYSVSREKKESFPLTVTSAQKNPTAFYLCASGTTFPYNSPLHFGNGTRLTVT.